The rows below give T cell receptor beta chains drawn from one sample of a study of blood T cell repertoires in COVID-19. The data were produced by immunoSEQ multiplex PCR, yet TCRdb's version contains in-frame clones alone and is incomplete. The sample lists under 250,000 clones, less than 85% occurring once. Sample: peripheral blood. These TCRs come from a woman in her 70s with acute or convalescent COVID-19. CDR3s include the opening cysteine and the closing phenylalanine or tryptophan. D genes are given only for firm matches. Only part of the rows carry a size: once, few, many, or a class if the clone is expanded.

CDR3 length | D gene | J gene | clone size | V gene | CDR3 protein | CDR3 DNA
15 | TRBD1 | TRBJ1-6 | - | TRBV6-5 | CASSSIGQGDSPLHF | TGTGCCAGCAGTTCGATAGGACAGGGGGATTCACCCCTCCACTTT
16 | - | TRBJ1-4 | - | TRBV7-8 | CASSLALAGGGEKLFF | TGTGCCAGCAGCTTAGCGCTCGCCGGCGGGGGTGAAAAACTGTTTTTT
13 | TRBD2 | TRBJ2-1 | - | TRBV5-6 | CASSLGLANEQFF | TGTGCCAGCAGCTTGGGACTAGCCAATGAGCAGTTCTTC
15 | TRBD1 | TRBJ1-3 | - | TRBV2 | CASSGRGTSGNTIYF | TGTGCCAGCAGTGGCAGGGGGACGAGTGGAAACACCATATATTTT
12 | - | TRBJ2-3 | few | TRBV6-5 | CASSTNTDTQYF | TGTGCCAGCAGCACAAACACAGATACGCAGTATTTT
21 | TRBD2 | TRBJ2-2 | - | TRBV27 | CASSLTPYSPGLALRAGELFF | TGTGCCAGCAGCCTCACCCCATACTCTCCCGGACTAGCGTTAAGGGCCGGGGAGCTGTTTTTT
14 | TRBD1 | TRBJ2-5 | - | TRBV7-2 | CASSSTGVRETQYF | TGTGCCAGCAGCTCAACAGGGGTGAGAGAGACCCAGTACTTC
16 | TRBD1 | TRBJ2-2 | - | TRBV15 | CATSAQQGMGTGELFF | TGTGCCACCAGCGCCCAACAGGGGATGGGGACCGGGGAGCTGTTTTTT
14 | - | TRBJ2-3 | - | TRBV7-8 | CASSRDREGDTQYF | TGTGCCAGCAGCCGAGACAGGGAGGGAGATACGCAGTATTTT
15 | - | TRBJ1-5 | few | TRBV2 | CASSDWDTGYQPQHF | TGTGCCAGCAGTGATTGGGACACGGGATATCAGCCCCAGCATTTT
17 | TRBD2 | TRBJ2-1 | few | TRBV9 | CASSVASGGVSYNEQFF | TGTGCCAGCAGCGTAGCGTCGGGAGGGGTCTCCTACAATGAGCAGTTCTTC
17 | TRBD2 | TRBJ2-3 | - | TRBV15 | CATSSPKLAGRADTQYF | TGTGCCACCAGCAGTCCCAAGCTAGCGGGACGGGCAGATACGCAGTATTTT
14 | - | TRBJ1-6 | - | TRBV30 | CAWSLGGYNSPLHF | TGTGCCTGGAGTTTAGGGGGATATAATTCACCCCTCCACTTT
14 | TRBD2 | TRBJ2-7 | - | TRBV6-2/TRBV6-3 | CASSNTGTSGRRYF | TGTGCCAGCAGTAACACCGGGACTAGCGGGAGGAGGTACTTC
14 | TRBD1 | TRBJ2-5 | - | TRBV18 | CASSVGQGAETQYF | TGTGCCAGCTCCGTGGGACAGGGGGCCGAGACCCAGTACTTC
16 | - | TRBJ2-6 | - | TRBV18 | CASSPQQSSGANVLTF | TGTGCCAGCTCACCTCAACAGAGCTCTGGGGCCAACGTCCTGACTTTC
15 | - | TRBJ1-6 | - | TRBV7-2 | CASTRSSTGNSPLHF | TGTGCCAGCACTAGATCCTCGACGGGGAATTCACCCCTCCACTTT
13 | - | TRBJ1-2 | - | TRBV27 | CASSFAGGYGYTF | TGTGCCAGCAGTTTTGCGGGAGGCTATGGCTACACCTTC
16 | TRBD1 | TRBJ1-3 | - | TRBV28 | CASSPQGASSGNTIYF | TGTGCCAGCAGTCCCCAGGGGGCTTCCTCTGGAAACACCATATATTTT
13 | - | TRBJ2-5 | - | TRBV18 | CASSLEAGETQYF | TGTGCCAGCTCCCTCGAGGCGGGGGAGACCCAGTACTTC
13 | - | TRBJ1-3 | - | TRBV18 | CASSPQRDDTIYF | TGTGCCAGCTCACCACAGCGGGATGACACCATATATTTT
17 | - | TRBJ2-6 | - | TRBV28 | CASSPPTGVSGANVLTF | TGTGCCAGCAGTCCTCCGACAGGAGTCTCTGGGGCCAACGTCCTGACTTTC
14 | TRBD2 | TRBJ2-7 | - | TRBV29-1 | CSAKLTSGPYEQYF | TGCAGCGCAAAATTGACTAGCGGGCCTTACGAGCAGTACTTC